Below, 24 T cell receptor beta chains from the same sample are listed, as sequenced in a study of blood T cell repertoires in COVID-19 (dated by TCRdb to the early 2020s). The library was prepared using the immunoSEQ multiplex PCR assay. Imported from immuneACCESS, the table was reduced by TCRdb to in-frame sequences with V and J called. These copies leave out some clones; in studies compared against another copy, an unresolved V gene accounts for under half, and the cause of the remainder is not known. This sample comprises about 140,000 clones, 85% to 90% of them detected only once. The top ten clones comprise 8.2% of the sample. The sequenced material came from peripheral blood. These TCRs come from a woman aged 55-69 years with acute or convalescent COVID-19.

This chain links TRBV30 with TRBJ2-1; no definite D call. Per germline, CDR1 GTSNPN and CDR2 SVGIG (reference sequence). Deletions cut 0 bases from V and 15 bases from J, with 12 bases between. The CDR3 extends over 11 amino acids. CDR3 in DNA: TGTGCCTGGAGTGTTTCTAAAGTACCGTTCTTC. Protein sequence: CAWSVSKVPFF.

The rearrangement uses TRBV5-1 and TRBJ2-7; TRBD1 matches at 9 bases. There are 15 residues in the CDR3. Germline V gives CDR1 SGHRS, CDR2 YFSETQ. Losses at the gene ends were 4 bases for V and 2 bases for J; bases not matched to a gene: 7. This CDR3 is CASSGGQGSTYEQYF. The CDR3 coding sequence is TGCGCCAGCAGCGGAGGACAGGGGTCCACCTACGAGCAGTACTTC. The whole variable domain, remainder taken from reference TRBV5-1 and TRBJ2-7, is KAGVTQTPRYLIKTRGQQVTLSCSPISGHRSVSWYQQTPGQGLQFLFEYFSETQRNKGNFPGRFSGRQFSNSRSEMNVSTLELGDSALYLCASSGGQGSTYEQYFGPGTRLTVT.

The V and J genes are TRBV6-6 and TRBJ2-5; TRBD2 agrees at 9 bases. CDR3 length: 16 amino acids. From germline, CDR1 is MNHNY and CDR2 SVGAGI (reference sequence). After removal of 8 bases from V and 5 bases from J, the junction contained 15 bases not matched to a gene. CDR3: CASAARTSVDRETQYF. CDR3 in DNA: TGTGCCAGCGCAGCGAGGACTAGCGTAGACCGGGAGACCCAGTACTTC.

The CDR3 DNA follows: TGTGCCAGCAGCTTAGCGGTTCCGGTACTCGAGGCGAACACCATATATTTT. Its translation: CASSLAVPVLEANTIYF. This chain links TRBV7-9 with TRBJ1-3; the D is unclear. CDR1 and CDR2 from the germline V gene are SEHNR and FQNEAQ (reference sequence). The ends were cut back, 0 bases at V and 7 bases at J, with 19 bases in the middle. The CDR3 is 17 residues long.

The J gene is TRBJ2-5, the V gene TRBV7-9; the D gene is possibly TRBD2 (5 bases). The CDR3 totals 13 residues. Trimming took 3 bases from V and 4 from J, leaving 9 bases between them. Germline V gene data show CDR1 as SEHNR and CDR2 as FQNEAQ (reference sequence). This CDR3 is CASSFFGGETQYF. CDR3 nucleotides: TGTGCCAGCAGCTTTTTCGGAGGAGAGACCCAGTACTTC.

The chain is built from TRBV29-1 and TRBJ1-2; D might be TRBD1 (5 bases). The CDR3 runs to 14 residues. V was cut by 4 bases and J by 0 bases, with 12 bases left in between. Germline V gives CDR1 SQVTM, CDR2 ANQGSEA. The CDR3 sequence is CSVGGGGSNYGYTF. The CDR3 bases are TGCAGCGTTGGGGGCGGCGGATCTAACTATGGCTACACCTTC.

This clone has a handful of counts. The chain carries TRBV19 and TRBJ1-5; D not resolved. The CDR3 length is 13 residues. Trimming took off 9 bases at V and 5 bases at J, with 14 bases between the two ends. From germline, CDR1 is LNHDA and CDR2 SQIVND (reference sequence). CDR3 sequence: CASRNRGDQPQHF. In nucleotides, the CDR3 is TGTGCCAGCCGGAACCGGGGTGATCAGCCCCAGCATTTT.

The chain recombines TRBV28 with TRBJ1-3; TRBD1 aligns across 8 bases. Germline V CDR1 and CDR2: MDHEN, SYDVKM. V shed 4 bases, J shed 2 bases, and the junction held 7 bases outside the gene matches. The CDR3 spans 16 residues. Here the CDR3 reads CASSSVSDRAGNTIYF. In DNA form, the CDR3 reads TGTGCCAGCAGTTCCGTTTCGGACAGGGCTGGAAACACCATATATTTT.

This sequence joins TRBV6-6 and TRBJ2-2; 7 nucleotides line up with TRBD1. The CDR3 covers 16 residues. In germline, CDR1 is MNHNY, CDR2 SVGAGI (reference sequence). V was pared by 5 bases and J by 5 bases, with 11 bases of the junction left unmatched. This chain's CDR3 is CASSASTGRGTGELFF. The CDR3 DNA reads TGTGCCAGCAGTGCCTCGACAGGGCGTGGGACCGGGGAGCTGTTTTTT.

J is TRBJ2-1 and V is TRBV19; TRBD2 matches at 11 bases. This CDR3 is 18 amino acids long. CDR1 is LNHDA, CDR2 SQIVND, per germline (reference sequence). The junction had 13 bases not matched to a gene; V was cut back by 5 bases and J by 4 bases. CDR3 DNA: TGTGCCAGTAGTCCCCAAACCTCACTAGCGGGGGCTTACAATGAGCAGTTCTTC. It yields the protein CASSPQTSLAGAYNEQFF. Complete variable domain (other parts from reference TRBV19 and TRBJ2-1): DGGITQSPKYLFRKEGQNVTLSCEQNLNHDAMYWYRQDPGQGLRLIYYSQIVNDFQKGDIAEGYSVSREKKESFPLTVTSAQKNPTAFYLCASSPQTSLAGAYNEQFFGPGTRLTVL.

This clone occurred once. DNA of the CDR3: TGTGCCAGCTCACGAGGAGACGGTCAGCCCCAGCATTTT. Translating it yields CASSRGDGQPQHF. The J gene is TRBJ1-5, the V gene TRBV18; D is ambiguous. The CDR3 is made up of 13 amino acids. V gave up 4 bases and J gave up 6 bases, with 10 bases separating them. Germline assignment: CDR1 KGHSH and CDR2 LQKENI. Using reference TRBV18 and TRBJ1-5 for the parts outside the CDR3, the full variable domain is NAGVMQNPRHLVRRRGQEARLRCSPMKGHSHVYWYRQLPEEGLKFMVYLQKENIIDESGMPKERFSAEFPKEGPSILRIQQVVRGDSAAYFCASSRGDGQPQHFGDGTRLSIL.

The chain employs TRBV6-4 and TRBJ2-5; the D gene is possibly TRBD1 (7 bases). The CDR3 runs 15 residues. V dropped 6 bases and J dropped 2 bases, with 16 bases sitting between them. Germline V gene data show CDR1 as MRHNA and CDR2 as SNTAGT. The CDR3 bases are TGTGCCAGCAGGGGAGGTATCAGGGGGCAAGAGACCCAGTACTTC. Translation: CASRGGIRGQETQYF.

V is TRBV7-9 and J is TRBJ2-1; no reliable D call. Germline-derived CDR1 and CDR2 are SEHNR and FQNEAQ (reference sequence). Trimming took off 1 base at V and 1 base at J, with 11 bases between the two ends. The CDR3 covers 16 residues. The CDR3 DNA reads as TGTGCCAGCAGCTTAGAGGTATGGGCATCCTACAATGAGCAGTTCTTC. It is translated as CASSLEVWASYNEQFF.

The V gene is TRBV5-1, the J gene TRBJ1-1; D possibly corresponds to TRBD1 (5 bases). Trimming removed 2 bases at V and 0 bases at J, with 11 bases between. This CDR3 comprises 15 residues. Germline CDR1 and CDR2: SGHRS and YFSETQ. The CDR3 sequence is CASSLGQGMNTEAFF. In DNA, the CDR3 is TGCGCCAGCAGCTTAGGACAAGGGATGAACACTGAAGCTTTCTTT.

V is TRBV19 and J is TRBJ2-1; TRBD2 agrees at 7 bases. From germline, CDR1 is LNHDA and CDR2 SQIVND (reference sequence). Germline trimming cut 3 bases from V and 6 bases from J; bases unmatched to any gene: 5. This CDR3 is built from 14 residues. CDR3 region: CASSIGGSGNEQFF. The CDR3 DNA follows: TGTGCCAGTAGTATCGGGGGGTCGGGCAATGAGCAGTTCTTC.

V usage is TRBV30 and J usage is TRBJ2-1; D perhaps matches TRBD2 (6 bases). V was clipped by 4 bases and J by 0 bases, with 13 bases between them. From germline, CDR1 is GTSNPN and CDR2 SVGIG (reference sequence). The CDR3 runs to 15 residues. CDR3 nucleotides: TGTGCCTGGACCGCGGGGAGGTTCTCCTACAATGAGCAGTTCTTC. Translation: CAWTAGRFSYNEQFF.

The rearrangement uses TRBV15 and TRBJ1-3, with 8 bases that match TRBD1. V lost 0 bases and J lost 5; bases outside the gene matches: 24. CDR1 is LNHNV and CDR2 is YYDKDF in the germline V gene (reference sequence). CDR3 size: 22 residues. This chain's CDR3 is CATSRDPDRASPWTLTRNTIYF. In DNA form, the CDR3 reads TGTGCCACCAGCAGAGATCCGGACAGGGCGAGCCCTTGGACTTTGACTAGAAACACCATATATTTT.

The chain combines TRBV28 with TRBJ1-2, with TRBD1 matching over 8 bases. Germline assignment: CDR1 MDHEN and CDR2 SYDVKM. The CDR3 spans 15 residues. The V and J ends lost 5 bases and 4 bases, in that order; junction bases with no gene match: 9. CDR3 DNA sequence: TGTGCCAGCAGTAAACTATCGACAGGGGCCTATGGCTACACCTTC. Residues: CASSKLSTGAYGYTF.

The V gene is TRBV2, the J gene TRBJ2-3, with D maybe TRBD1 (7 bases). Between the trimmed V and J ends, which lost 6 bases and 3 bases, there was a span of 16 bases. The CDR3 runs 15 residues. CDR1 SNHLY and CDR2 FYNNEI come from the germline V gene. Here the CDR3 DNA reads TGTGCCAGCAGCAGGGGGTTGGGAGGAACAGATACGCAGTATTTT. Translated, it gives CASSRGLGGTDTQYF.

The CDR3 DNA sequence: TGTGCCAGCAGTCCTCAGCGGGGGGCCTCCTACGAGCAGTACTTC. Protein: CASSPQRGASYEQYF. The chain employs TRBV7-2 and TRBJ2-7, with 9 bases aligning to TRBD2. V dropped 6 bases and J dropped 0; count of bases not matched to a gene: 6. This CDR3 spans 15 amino acids. The germline gives CDR1 SGHTA, CDR2 FQGNSA.

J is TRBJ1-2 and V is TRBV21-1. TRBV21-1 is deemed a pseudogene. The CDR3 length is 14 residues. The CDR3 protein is CASLMGGRDYGYTF. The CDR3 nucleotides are TGTGCCAGCCTAATGGGGGGGCGCGACTATGGCTACACCTTC.

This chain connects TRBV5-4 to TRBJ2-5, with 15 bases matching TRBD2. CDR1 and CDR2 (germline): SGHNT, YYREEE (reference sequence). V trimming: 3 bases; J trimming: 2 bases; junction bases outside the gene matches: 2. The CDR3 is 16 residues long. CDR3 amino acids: CASSSGLAGGQETQYF. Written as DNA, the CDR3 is TGTGCCAGCAGCTCCGGACTAGCGGGGGGGCAAGAGACCCAGTACTTC.

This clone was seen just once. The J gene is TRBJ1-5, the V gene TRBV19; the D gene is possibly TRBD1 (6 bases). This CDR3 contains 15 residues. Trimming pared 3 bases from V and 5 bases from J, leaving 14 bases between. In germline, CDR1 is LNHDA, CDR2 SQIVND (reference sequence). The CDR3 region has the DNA TGTGCCAGTAGTATTGGGCAGGGGCAGGATCAGCCCCAGCATTTT. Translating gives CASSIGQGQDQPQHF.

The CDR3 protein is CASTPDRVDQPQHF. The CDR3 DNA sequence: TGTGCCAGTACTCCAGACAGGGTTGATCAGCCCCAGCATTTT. The rearrangement joins TRBV19 to TRBJ1-5, with 7 bases lining up with TRBD1. CDR1 and CDR2 (germline): LNHDA, SQIVND (reference sequence). This CDR3 has 14 residues. The ends lost 7 bases at V and 5 bases at J; junction bases unmatched: 8.